This T cell receptor beta chain was retrieved from a study of blood T cell repertoires in COVID-19. Study summary: Sample material is recorded as cDNA or gDNA derived from T cells, B-cell-depleted T cells, or PBMCs.

CDR3 length: 15 residues. Germline V CDR1 and CDR2: LNHDA, SQIVND (reference sequence). V lost 3 bases to trimming and J lost 3 bases, with 12 bases between them. In the original processing: Reference gene primer amplification yielded estimated nucleated cell counts. The protocol was immunoSEQ multiplex PCR, while the TCRdb copy is restricted to in-frame clones and leaves out a portion. From that table come the V and J calls and clone size; the DNA was used to work out D and trimming. The table has tens of thousands of clones, roughly 78% seen once. This TCR was recovered from a woman aged 70 to 79 with acute or convalescent COVID-19. The sample taken for sequencing was peripheral blood. The gene calls are TRBV19 and TRBJ2-4; a possible D gene is TRBD1 (7 bases). In DNA form, the CDR3 reads TGTGCCAGTAGTATCAGGGGGGAGGTCAAAAACATTCAGTACTTC. Protein sequence: CASSIRGEVKNIQYF.